The following is a T cell receptor beta chain sequence with its context. What this receptor recognizes is not known. No clone much larger than this one lies a single base away; base qualities are absent. The data were obtained in a study of shared clonotypes between healthy human individuals (dated by TCRdb to the early 2020s). For the study in its entirety: Two women and a few men aged 18 to 49 years were included in the cohort. For each donor, CD4 naive and CD4 memory were each run on three plates, CD8 naive on two plates, and CD8 memory on one plate. The study deeply sequenced blood TCR repertoires of five healthy adults to estimate repertoire size and the extent of clonotype sharing between individuals. To increase sequencing depth and limit assay-specific biases, different laboratories used diverse techniques to prepare libraries and sequence TCR repertoires. Each donor's leukapheresis produced roughly between roughly 0.94 and 9.5 billion PBMCs.

Using the deep immunoSEQ assay, TCR CDR3 regions were amplified from genomic DNA by multiplex PCR. Genomic DNA extracted from each cell subset was distributed evenly over all wells of several immunoSEQ 96-well plates, and each plate served as one replicate. For sorted subsets, around 200 ng genomic DNA, equal to 25,000 to 35,000 T cell genomes, was loaded into each replicate PCR. The purified libraries were quantified using a Qubit 3.0 fluorometer, sized with a Bioanalyzer 2100, and then quantified again using the KAPA Library Quantification kit. Every immunoSEQ 96-well plate was sequenced on a separate single-read 150-cycle Illumina NextSeq 550 flow cell. In the source study's methods: Because only junctional sequences without quality scores were contained in the immunoSEQ output, filtering matching that applied to full-length reads could not be performed. To assign V/J genes and CDR3, sequences were annotated against IMGT germline references using PyIR, a Python wrapper for IgBLAST v1.9. Reads were removed for weak V/J assignments (E-value above 1e-6), missing CDR3, stop codons, out-of-frame junctions, or ambiguous translated residues. A V3J clonotype was defined by an identical inferred V gene, J gene, and CDR3 amino acid sequence. The percentage overlap between two repertoires was calculated by dividing the number of shared unique clonotypes by the size of the smaller repertoire. RTK rarefaction, the Chao1 estimator, and Recon v2.1 estimates of unobserved clonotypes were used to assess repertoire richness. OLGA was used to compute generation probabilities for all TCRbeta clonotypes that the gDNA method yielded from a few donors. TCRdb carries this immuneACCESS record with in-frame sequences only. Its versions omit some clonotypes, under half of them owing to an unresolved V gene in the studies checked, with the rest unexplained. V, J and clone size are taken as reported in that table, and D and trimming were inferred from the DNA itself. The sample table contains fewer than 3 million clones; only one count was recorded for approximately 90% of them. The ten largest clones add up to 0.3% to 0.4% of the sample.

What the study reported, not specific to this receptor: Rarefaction of sorted-subset datasets indicated incomplete sequencing despite the large sequencing depth. Pairwise subsampling indicated that sequencing depth was expected to affect the degree of clonotype sharing among donors. The genetic and exposure-history diversity represented was limited by the small number of donors. Naive subsets generally had larger estimated clonotype richness than memory subsets did. Approximately 5% of naive CD4, around 4% of naive CD8, 2.3% of memory CD4, and 0.4% of memory CD8 clonotypes were shared across several donors. Compared with non-shared clonotypes, the clonotypes found in all four sorted-subset donors had higher generation probabilities. Sampling was restricted to blood, and TCR repertoires in tissue are likely to differ from TCR repertoires in blood.

Donors were healthy HIV-negative adults with no recently reported acute infections or vaccinations. Every donor was a Caucasian adult living in Nashville, Tennessee, USA. CD4+ T cells were enriched by magnetic negative selection; naive cells were then positively selected on CD45RA, and the negative fraction formed the memory subset. Blood was collected by leukapheresis, and PBMCs were isolated by Ficoll-Histopaque density gradient centrifugation and then cryopreserved in liquid nitrogen vapor phase. Purity and quantity of every magnetically sorted T cell population were checked by analytical flow cytometry. Genomic DNA was isolated from every sorted fraction and measured by UV absorbance on a Nanodrop 2000c. The CDR3 contains 14 residues, cysteine and phenylalanine counted. The only DNA kept is the CDR3, 42 bases in frame from the first base. V has 4 bases trimmed and J has 4 bases trimmed; junction bases matching no gene number 4. From the germline V gene, CDR1 is SGHDN and CDR2 is FVKESK.

The receptor comes from a man younger than 35 in good health. Some clones in this sample may be carry-over from other donors' samples. In this chain, TRBV14 is recombined with TRBJ2-7, with 10 central nucleotides matching TRBD1. Sequencing was performed on naive CD4+ T cells from PBMCs. The cell subset or site label for this specimen denotes: CD45RA+ positively selected. The nucleotide sequence reads TGTGCCAGCAGCCTCGGGGACAGGGGTTACGAGCAGTACTTC. This is translated as CASSLGDRGYEQYF.